A single TCR beta chain is shown here with its context. In the same sample, other DNA sequences code for this CDR3. The data originate from a study of blood T cell repertoires in COVID-19. This table comes from immunoSEQ multiplex PCR, and its TCRdb copy is limited to in-frame clones, with some not included. The top ten clones hold under 2% of a sample with approximately 250,000 clones, approximately 86% of them seen once. Germline lookup yields CDR1 SGHNT and CDR2 YENEEA. The V and J ends lost 6 bases and 2 bases respectively, with 10 bases between them. This CDR3 has 14 residues. This clonotype originated in a woman aged 60 to 75 who had recovered from COVID-19. The sequencing sample was made of peripheral blood. V is TRBV11-3 and J is TRBJ2-2, with D possibly being TRBD2 (6 bases). The DNA for the CDR3 is TGTGCCAGCAGTCCCGGGACTAACACCGGGGAGCTGTTTTTT. It encodes CASSPGTNTGELFF.